This entry describes one T cell receptor beta chain. The sample comes from a study of blood T cell repertoires in COVID-19. As for the study in general: Samples came from the United States, Italy and Spain, spanning acute and convalescent COVID-19. T cells, B-cell-depleted T cells, or PBMCs supplied cDNA or gDNA.

CDR1 is SNHLY, CDR2 FYNNEI, per germline. J gave up 7 bases and V 3 bases, and 6 bases lay outside the gene matches. This CDR3 has 13 residues. Per the original methods: The authors estimated nucleated cell counts from reference gene primer amplification. Only in-frame clones appear in the TCRdb table, and some are missing; sequencing was by immunoSEQ multiplex PCR. V, J and clone size were drawn from that table, and D and trimming were deduced from the DNA. There are approximately 27,000 clones in the sample; approximately 83% occur only once, and 60% to 70% lies in the top ten. V usage is TRBV2 and J usage is TRBJ2-7, with 7 nucleotides matching TRBD1. The source of this sequence is a man aged 70 or older with acute or convalescent COVID-19. The sequencing sample was made of peripheral blood. The CDR3 nucleotides are TGTGCCAGCAGTGACGTCACAGGGGTAGAGCAGTACTTC. As protein: CASSDVTGVEQYF.